One sample yielded the 12 T cell receptor beta chains listed below, sequenced in a study. TCRdb used MiXCR to reprocess the RT-PCR reads, holding one entry per CDR3 protein. The sample consists of around 700,000 distinct CDR3 sequences, approximately 15% of them appearing once. The source material was memory CD4+ T cells from blood. These receptor sequences come from a female donor in good health, serving as a healthy control.

The chain joins TRBV21-1 to TRBJ1-5; the table gives TRBD1 as D, unverified against the DNA. TRBV21-1 is an annotated pseudogene. The CDR3 sequence is 17 residues long. The CDR3 is CASSKSHWTGGSQPQHF. The CDR3 region has the DNA TGTGCCAGCAGCAAATCCCACTGGACAGGAGGAAGCCAGCCCCAGCATTTT.

This clonotype was counted only a few times. This chain connects TRBV21-1 to TRBJ2-3. TRBV21-1 is marked as a pseudogene. CDR3 size: 11 residues. The CDR3 DNA reads TGTGCCACAAGGCTCTCAGATACGCAGTATTTT. It codes for CATRLSDTQYF.

This clonotype was seen repeatedly, ten times or more. V gene TRBV12-3 or TRBV12-4 combines with J gene TRBJ1-2; TRBD1 matches 7 bases. The CDR3 sequence is 13 residues long. Unmatched junction bases numbered 2, after V lost 3 bases and J lost 4 bases. The CDR3 DNA follows: TGTGCCAGCAGTTTTGGGACAGTCTATGGCTACACCTTC. As protein: CASSFGTVYGYTF.

In this sample, this clonotype turned up a few times. DNA of the CDR3: TGTGCCAGCAGCTGGGCGCGGGGGAAAAATGAGCAGTTCTTC. This sequence encodes CASSWARGKNEQFF. The rearrangement joins TRBV7-3 to TRBJ2-1, with 7 bases aligning to TRBD2. V shed 4 bases, J shed 7 bases, and the junction held 7 bases outside the gene matches. This CDR3 is 14 amino acids long. In germline, CDR1 is SGHTA, CDR2 FQGTGA.

The V and J genes are TRBV12-3 or TRBV12-4 and TRBJ1-3, with unresolved D. With 7 bases removed from V and 1 base from J, the gap between germline ends came to 14 bases. The CDR3 loop spans 15 amino acids. The CDR3 DNA reads as TGTGCCAGCACCCTAACCCAAAATTCTGGAAACACCATATATTTT. It is translated as CASTLTQNSGNTIYF.

This clonotype has more than one count but fewer than ten. The V call is TRBV5-1, the J call TRBJ2-3, with 9 bases fitting TRBD1. The CDR3 extends over 13 amino acids. V shed 7 bases, J shed 5 bases, and the junction held 5 bases outside the gene matches. The germline CDR1 and CDR2 sequences are SGHRS and YFSETQ. This chain's CDR3 is CASHRGQEDTQYF. CDR3 DNA sequence: TGCGCCAGCCACAGGGGGCAGGAAGATACGCAGTATTTT.

The chain has TRBV11-2 and TRBJ2-5; maybe TRBD1 (5 bases). V lost 0 bases and J 6 bases, leaving 11 bases between the germline ends. The germline V gene encodes CDR1 SGHAT and CDR2 FQNNGV. CDR3 length: 14 amino acids. In nucleotides, the CDR3 is TGTGCCAGCAGCTTAGATGGTCAGGGCAAGACCCAGTACTTC. Its translation: CASSLDGQGKTQYF.

This clonotype was counted at least ten times. The chain employs TRBV5-1 and TRBJ1-1, with D perhaps matching TRBD1 (6 bases). V shed 4 bases and J shed 4 bases, with 14 bases lying between them. The CDR3 is 14 residues long. The germline gives CDR1 SGHRS, CDR2 YFSETQ. In nucleotides, the CDR3 is TGCGCCAGCAGCCGAGGGGGTTTTGGCACTGAAGCTTTCTTT. Translation: CASSRGGFGTEAFF. The whole variable domain, remainder taken from reference TRBV5-1 and TRBJ1-1, is KAGVTQTPRYLIKTRGQQVTLSCSPISGHRSVSWYQQTPGQGLQFLFEYFSETQRNKGNFPGRFSGRQFSNSRSEMNVSTLELGDSALYLCASSRGGFGTEAFFGQGTRLTVV.

The chain couples TRBV27 to TRBJ2-1; 7 bases line up with TRBD2. This CDR3 region has 15 residues. The germline gives CDR1 MNHEY, CDR2 SMNVEV (reference sequence). Losses at the gene ends were 4 bases for V and 9 bases for J; bases not matched to a gene: 12. In DNA form, the CDR3 reads TGTGCCAGCAGTTACTTCGGGACTACGGGGCGTGAGCAGTTCTTC. Amino acid sequence: CASSYFGTTGREQFF.

This clonotype was recorded once. The chain employs TRBV12-3 or TRBV12-4 and TRBJ1-1; D might be TRBD1 (5 bases). The CDR3 consists of 14 residues. V lost 7 bases and J 10 bases, leaving 22 bases between the germline ends. The CDR3 DNA sequence: TGTGCCAGCACCCCAACGGGGGGGAGGGCCACAGCTTTCTTT. Its translation is CASTPTGGRATAFF.

This clonotype was observed a single time. The chain links TRBV5-4 to TRBJ1-2, with a possible D match to TRBD1 (5 bases). This CDR3 has 14 residues. CDR1 is SGHNT and CDR2 is YYREEE in the germline V gene (reference sequence). Between the trimmed V and J ends, which lost 5 bases and 3 bases, there was a span of 14 bases. The CDR3 protein is CASRQDMGYYGYTF. CDR3 bases: TGTGCCAGCAGGCAGGACATGGGCTACTATGGCTACACCTTC.

Ten or more counts support this clonotype. This chain links TRBV29-1 with TRBJ2-7; 8 nucleotides align to TRBD1. The CDR3 consists of 14 residues. Germline-derived CDR1 and CDR2 are SQVTM and ANQGSEA. V lost 1 base and J lost 2; bases outside the gene matches: 4. This CDR3 is CSVEGDRGTYEQYF. In nucleotides, the CDR3 is TGCAGCGTTGAAGGAGACAGGGGCACCTACGAGCAGTACTTC.